The 3 T cell receptor beta chains presented below share a single source sample, sequenced in a study of shared clonotypes between healthy human individuals. CD45RO-negative, CCR7-selected cells formed the naive CD8 fraction, which excluded terminally differentiated effector memory CD45RA+ cells. Assay used: immunoSEQ multiplex PCR; TCRdb lists only in-frame clones, some missing. The table has about 2.1 million clones, roughly 91% seen once. The sample taken for sequencing was naive CD8+ T cells from PBMCs. The receptors were sampled from a man younger than 35 in good health. Some clones in this sample may be carry-over from other donors' samples.

Remarks on this clone: The same CDR3 is also encoded by other DNA sequences in this sample. The V and J genes are TRBV9 and TRBJ2-1; D is unresolved. CDR3 length: 12 amino acids. Trimming removed 0 bases from V and 6 bases from J, with 4 bases in between. Germline V gene data show CDR1 as SGDLS and CDR2 as YYNGEE. CDR3 coding DNA: TGTGCCAGCAGCGTAGGTCCCAATGAGCAGTTCTTC. This translates into CASSVGPNEQFF.

This clone came up once. The rearrangement uses TRBV5-6 and TRBJ1-1; D is ambiguous. V lost 1 base, J lost 1 base, and 14 bases lay in between. Germline V gene sequence: CDR1 SGHDT, CDR2 YYEEEE. This CDR3 has 16 residues. In DNA, the CDR3 is TGTGCCAGCAGCTTGCCGCAAACTTCGGAGAACACTGAAGCTTTCTTT. Its translation is CASSLPQTSENTEAFF.

J is TRBJ1-1 and V is TRBV15; 7 nucleotides line up with TRBD1. From germline, CDR1 is LNHNV and CDR2 YYDKDF (reference sequence). The CDR3 runs 15 residues. The V and J ends lost 3 bases and 0 bases, in that order; junction bases with no gene match: 4. CDR3 loop: CATSRNRGLNTEAFF. The CDR3 nucleotides read TGTGCCACCAGCAGGAACAGGGGCTTGAACACTGAAGCTTTCTTT.